A selection of T cell receptor beta chains follows, all from one sample in a study of blood T cells in healthy people across ages. TCRdb recomputed calls from the 5' RACE reads with MiXCR, one row per CDR3 protein. The sample shows over 600,000 distinct CDR3 sequences, around three fifths of them seen only once. The sample comprised blood. These receptors came from a middle-aged man in good health. Each CDR3 is given with its conserved first and last residue. The D gene is left open where the match is weak. Clone sizes are given selectively: once, few, many, or a class where the clone is expanded.

clone_size	v_call	j_call	d_call	cdr3_aa	cdr3_nt
.	TRBV9	TRBJ2-2	.	CASRDRPGVGELFF	TGTGCCAGCAGGGACCGGCCGGGGGTTGGGGAGCTGTTTTTT
few	TRBV20-1	TRBJ1-5	.	CSASIPGFHQPQHF	TGCAGTGCTAGTATTCCGGGGTTCCATCAGCCCCAGCATTTT
.	TRBV20-1	TRBJ2-6	.	CSAQQGGASGANVLTF	TGCAGTGCTCAACAGGGTGGGGCCTCTGGGGCCAACGTCCTGACTTTC
.	TRBV6-2/TRBV6-3	TRBJ2-5	.	CASSYGPLPQETQYF	TGTGCCAGCAGTTACGGGCCTCTACCCCAAGAGACCCAGTACTTC
.	TRBV28	TRBJ2-5	.	CASSWKNNEQYF	TGTGCCAGCAGTTGGAAAAACAATGAGCAGTACTTC
few	TRBV27	TRBJ2-5	TRBD1	CASSQDRGNQETQYF	TGTGCCAGCAGTCAAGACAGGGGGAACCAAGAGACCCAGTACTTC
few	TRBV5-1	TRBJ1-1	.	CASSLTGTNTEAFF	TGTGCCAGCAGTTTAACAGGGACAAACACTGAAGCTTTCTTT
few	TRBV7-2	TRBJ2-5	.	CASSRISSETQYF	TGTGCCAGCAGCCGAATTAGCTCCGAGACCCAGTACTTC
.	TRBV7-7	TRBJ2-7	.	CASSPGRTTDYEQYF	TGTGCCAGCAGCCCTGGAAGGACTACGGATTACGAGCAGTACTTC
few	TRBV20-1	TRBJ1-5	.	CSASLGDPNNQPQHF	TGCAGTGCTAGTCTGGGGGATCCTAACAATCAGCCCCAGCATTTT
.	TRBV6-5	TRBJ2-1	TRBD2	CASSFGGSFGNEQFF	TGTGCCAGCAGTTTTGGCGGGAGCTTTGGCAATGAGCAGTTCTTC
.	TRBV4-1	TRBJ1-2	.	CASSHPPVGVGYTF	TGCGCCAGCAGCCACCCCCCGGTCGGGGTCGGCTACACCTTC
.	TRBV20-1	TRBJ2-7	.	CSARDPWGSYEQYF	TGCAGTGCTAGAGATCCGTGGGGGTCCTACGAGCAGTACTTC
.	TRBV27	TRBJ2-5	.	CASSRAAVETQYF	TGTGCCAGCAGCCGGGCAGCCGTAGAGACCCAGTACTTC
.	TRBV29-1	TRBJ2-5	.	CSVGWQKETQYF	TGCAGCGTTGGGTGGCAGAAAGAGACCCAGTACTTC
many	TRBV7-2	TRBJ2-7	.	CASSSSSYEQYF	TGTGCCAGCAGCTCAAGCTCCTACGAGCAGTACTTC
.	TRBV7-2	TRBJ2-7	.	CASSSAPVPSSYEQYF	TGTGCCAGCAGCTCGGCCCCCGTCCCCTCCTCCTACGAGCAGTACTTC
.	TRBV12-3/TRBV12-4	TRBJ2-5	.	CASSFQGLETQYF	TGTGCCAGCAGTTTTCAGGGTCTAGAGACCCAGTACTTC
.	TRBV12-3/TRBV12-4	TRBJ2-3	.	CASSLGGQTTDMQYF	TGTGCCAGCAGTTTAGGCGGACAGACCACAGATATGCAGTATTTT
once	TRBV5-1	TRBJ1-4	.	CASSLKDSEKLFF	TGCGCCAGCAGCTTGAAGGACTCCGAAAAACTGTTTTTT
.	TRBV20-1	TRBJ2-7	.	CSASTGNPYEQYF	TGCAGTGCTAGCACTGGGAATCCCTACGAGCAGTACTTC
.	TRBV12-3/TRBV12-4	TRBJ1-2	TRBD1	CASSLAGTVPVGYTF	TGTGCCAGCAGTTTAGCCGGGACAGTCCCCGTAGGCTACACCTTC
many	TRBV11-2	TRBJ2-7	.	CASSFLGGGYEQYF	TGTGCCAGCAGCTTCTTAGGGGGAGGCTACGAGCAGTACTTC